A single sample gave rise to the 22 T cell receptor beta chains below, sequenced in a study of OX40 agonist ivuxolimab in advanced cancers. Libraries were prepared by immunoSEQ multiplex PCR; TCRdb keeps only in-frame clonotypes and omits some of them. The profile shows about 47,000 clones, approximately 81% of them singletons. The starting material was CD4+ or CD8+ T cells sorted from blood, obtained in a trial of the OX40 agonist ivuxolimab. The receptors derive from an adult with an advanced solid tumor such as melanoma, head and neck, liver or kidney cancer.

This clone came up a few times. The rearrangement joins TRBV19 to TRBJ1-6; 8 bases line up with TRBD1. The CDR3 sequence is 15 residues long. The junction had 6 bases not matched to a gene; V was cut back by 6 bases and J by 5 bases. Per germline, CDR1 LNHDA and CDR2 SQIVND (reference sequence). CDR3 bases: TGTGCCAGTAGCTTCTGGGACAGGAATAATTCACCCCTCCACTTT. This translates into CASSFWDRNNSPLHF.

The chain combines TRBV7-2 with TRBJ2-7; 11 bases line up with TRBD2. The CDR3 is 16 residues long. The trim removed 8 bases at V and 5 bases at J, leaving 14 bases unmatched. Per germline, CDR1 SGHTA and CDR2 FQGNSA. CDR3 protein: CASPGRVAGGPDEQYV. The CDR3 DNA is TGTGCCAGCCCTGGAAGGGTAGCGGGGGGGCCAGACGAGCAGTACGTC.

The chain combines TRBV4-1 with TRBJ1-3, with a weak D call TRBD1 (6 bases). The CDR3 spans 14 residues. V lost 1 base to trimming and J lost 8 bases, with 12 bases between them. CDR1 and CDR2 (germline): MGHRA, YSYEKL. CDR3 coding DNA: TGCGCCAGCAGCCAAGTCCGCGCAGGGGACACCATATATTTT. Its translation: CASSQVRAGDTIYF.

The rearrangement uses TRBV4-1 and TRBJ2-1; D is ambiguous. In germline, CDR1 is MGHRA, CDR2 YSYEKL. The germline V and J ends were trimmed by 0 bases and 2 bases, with 8 bases remaining between them. This CDR3 is 15 amino acids long. The chain's CDR3 is CASSQDGGTYNEQFF. The CDR3 coding sequence is TGCGCCAGCAGCCAAGACGGCGGCACCTACAATGAGCAGTTCTTC.

The chain joins TRBV28 to TRBJ2-7; TRBD1 matches at 11 bases. Germline V gene data show CDR1 as MDHEN and CDR2 as SYDVKM. The CDR3 contains 12 residues. V shed 8 bases, J shed 4 bases, and the junction held 1 base outside the gene matches. The chain's CDR3 is CASRDRGYEQYF. The CDR3 DNA reads as TGTGCCAGCCGGGACAGGGGGTACGAGCAGTACTTC.

This chain links TRBV2 with TRBJ1-2; unclear D gene. Per germline, CDR1 SNHLY and CDR2 FYNNEI. Trimming removed 0 bases from V and 4 bases from J, with 9 bases in between. This CDR3 is built from 14 residues. Here the CDR3 reads CASSEAPDLYGYTF. In nucleotides, the CDR3 is TGTGCCAGCAGTGAAGCGCCGGACCTCTATGGCTACACCTTC.

This CDR3 is CASSFGGVLQYF. CDR3 DNA: TGTGCCAGCAGTTTTGGCGGCGTACTTCAGTATTTT. The J gene is TRBJ2-3, the V gene TRBV28; no definite D call. V was shortened by 3 bases and J by 12 bases, with 13 bases between the two germline ends. The CDR3 length is 12 residues. CDR1 MDHEN and CDR2 SYDVKM come from the germline V gene. The complete variable domain, with remaining parts taken from reference TRBV28 and TRBJ2-3, reads DVKVTQSSRYLVKRTGEKVFLECVQDMDHENMFWYRQDPGLGLRLIYFSYDVKMKEKGDIPEGYSVSREKKERFSLILESASTNQTSMYLCASSFGGVLQYFGPGTRLTVL.

This clone appeared a single time. This chain connects TRBV21-1 to TRBJ2-1; the D call in the table, TRBD1, was not verified against the DNA. TRBV21-1 is annotated as a pseudogene. CDR3 length: 14 amino acids. The CDR3 region is CASSVGQSYNEQFF. Here the CDR3 DNA reads TGTGCCAGCAGCGTCGGACAGTCCTACAATGAGCAGTTCTTC.

This chain uses TRBV6-4 with TRBJ2-3, with 7 bases that match TRBD2. The CDR3 sequence is 16 residues long. Germline V gene lookup returns CDR1 MRHNA and CDR2 SNTAGT. V lost 4 bases to trimming and J lost 2 bases; unmatched junction nucleotides: 9. The CDR3 region is CASSALAGGVTDTQYF. Here the CDR3 DNA reads TGTGCCAGCAGTGCCTTAGCGGGCGGAGTCACAGATACGCAGTATTTT.

The chain is built from TRBV2 and TRBJ2-7; TRBD2 matches at 8 bases. From germline, CDR1 is SNHLY and CDR2 FYNNEI. The trim removed 7 bases at V and 0 bases at J, leaving 5 bases unmatched. The CDR3 is made up of 14 amino acids. CDR3 in DNA: TGTGCCAGCAACGCGGGGGGCCACTCCTACGAGCAGTACGTC. Protein: CASNAGGHSYEQYV.

The V call is TRBV2, the J call TRBJ2-7, with D possibly TRBD2 on 6 matching bases. The V gene lost 0 bases and the J gene lost 7 bases, with 13 bases spanning the gap. The length of the CDR3 is 14 residues. Germline values: CDR1 SNHLY, CDR2 FYNNEI. This CDR3 is CASSEAWDLREQYV. CDR3 DNA: TGTGCCAGCAGTGAAGCCTGGGACTTGAGAGAGCAGTACGTC.

This clone was seen once. The chain is built from TRBV5-4 and TRBJ1-2; D is possibly TRBD1 (5 bases). Between the trimmed V and J ends, which lost 6 bases and 0 bases, there was a span of 12 bases. Germline assignment: CDR1 SGHNT and CDR2 YYREEE (reference sequence). The CDR3 sequence is 14 residues long. The CDR3 region has the DNA TGTGCCAGCATTGGTTGGGGGGCTAACTATGGCTACACCTTC. This gives the protein CASIGWGANYGYTF. Complete variable domain (other parts from reference TRBV5-4 and TRBJ1-2): ETGVTQSPTHLIKTRGQQVTLRCSSQSGHNTVSWYQQALGQGPQFIFQYYREEENGRGNFPPRFSGLQFPNYSSELNVNALELDDSALYLCASIGWGANYGYTFGSGTRLTVV.

The chain couples TRBV11-2 to TRBJ2-7; D is ambiguous. V lost 0 bases, J lost 3 bases, and 6 bases lay in between. The CDR3 is made up of 13 amino acids. Germline V gives CDR1 SGHAT, CDR2 FQNNGV. The CDR3 DNA follows: TGTGCCAGCAGCTTAGAATCGGACTACGAGCAGTACGTC. Translation gives CASSLESDYEQYV.

J is TRBJ2-2 and V is TRBV4-2; perhaps TRBD2 as D (6 bases). Trimming took 0 bases from V and 4 from J, leaving 12 bases between them. CDR3 length equals 16 residues. Germline CDR1 LGHNA, CDR2 YNFKEQ. The CDR3 DNA reads as TGTGCCAGCAGCCAAGATAGCGGAGGGATCACCGGGGAGCTGTTTTTT. Protein product: CASSQDSGGITGELFF.

This clone was recorded a few times. The chain carries TRBV2 and TRBJ2-1; D remains unclear. Between the trimmed V and J ends, which lost 6 bases and 8 bases, there was a span of 14 bases. The CDR3 sequence is 13 residues long. CDR1 and CDR2 (germline): SNHLY, FYNNEI. The CDR3 DNA reads TGTGCCAGCAGCACTATGGGTTTGGATGAGCAGTTCTTC. This encodes CASSTMGLDEQFF.

The chain links TRBV28 to TRBJ2-1; TRBD2 aligns across 8 bases. Germline CDR1 MDHEN, CDR2 SYDVKM. The CDR3 spans 15 residues. V lost 5 bases and J lost 6; bases outside the gene matches: 9. This chain's CDR3 is CASSTRTSRSNEQFF. CDR3 bases: TGTGCCAGCAGTACCAGGACTAGCCGCAGCAATGAGCAGTTCTTC.

The rearrangement uses TRBV27 and TRBJ2-1, with 8 bases aligning to TRBD1. Trimming at V came to 3 bases and at J to 4 bases, leaving 11 bases not matched to a gene. This CDR3 region has 17 residues. Per the germline V gene, CDR1 is MNHEY and CDR2 is SMNVEV (reference sequence). Here the CDR3 reads CASSLLPVDRAYNEQFF. The DNA of the CDR3 is TGTGCCAGCAGTTTGCTACCGGTGGACAGGGCATACAATGAGCAGTTCTTC.

The V and J genes are TRBV30 and TRBJ2-7; D possibly corresponds to TRBD1 (6 bases). With 3 bases removed from V and 0 bases from J, the gap between germline ends came to 9 bases. Looked up from germline, CDR1 is GTSNPN and CDR2 is SVGIG (reference sequence). This CDR3 has 13 amino acids. CDR3: CAWSPDSSYEQYF. CDR3 bases: TGTGCCTGGAGCCCGGACAGCTCCTACGAGCAGTACTTC.

This rearrangement joins TRBV7-9 to TRBJ2-5; 10 bases are shared with TRBD1. The CDR3 covers 15 residues. CDR1 is SEHNR, CDR2 FQNEAQ, per germline (reference sequence). The ends lost 1 base at V and 4 bases at J; junction bases unmatched: 3. The CDR3 protein is CASSLVRDRGETQYF. The CDR3 DNA reads TGTGCCAGCAGCTTAGTGCGGGACAGGGGAGAGACCCAGTACTTC.

V gene TRBV6-6 combines with J gene TRBJ1-1; D ambiguous. The CDR3 covers 12 residues. Germline CDR1 is MNHNY and CDR2 is SVGAGI (reference sequence). V shed 7 bases and J shed 5 bases, with 11 bases lying between them. This CDR3 reads CASTEGGTEAFF. CDR3 bases: TGTGCCAGCACCGAAGGAGGGACTGAAGCTTTCTTT.

The chain has TRBV19 and TRBJ2-2; the D is unclear. This CDR3 comprises 13 residues. Germline V gene lookup returns CDR1 LNHDA and CDR2 SQIVND (reference sequence). V was pared by 3 bases and J by 3 bases, with 5 bases between. The CDR3 DNA reads as TGTGCCAGTAGTATTGAACACACCGGGGAGCTGTTTTTT. It encodes CASSIEHTGELFF.

The chain joins TRBV7-8 to TRBJ2-3, with 9 bases identical to TRBD1. The CDR3 contains 16 residues. Trimming at V came to 2 bases and at J to 1 base, leaving 4 bases not matched to a gene. Per the germline V gene, CDR1 is SGHVS and CDR2 is FQNEAQ. CDR3 in amino acids: CASSLSGTGRTDTQYF. The CDR3 DNA reads as TGTGCCAGCAGCTTAAGTGGGACAGGGCGCACAGATACGCAGTATTTT.